These T cell receptor beta chains were read from a single sample in a study of monozygotic twins with inflammatory bowel disease. One entry per CDR3 protein, without DNA, is what TCRdb gives after re-calling the 5' RACE reads. The table for this sample gives approximately 400,000 distinct CDR3 sequences. Sequencing used blood. All receptors come from a human donor with ulcerative colitis or Crohn's disease, or a healthy co-twin of an affected twin (not recorded which). Both conserved end residues are part of each CDR3.

j_call v_call cdr3_aa
TRBJ1-6 TRBV20-1 CSATGFAKSPLHF
TRBJ2-1 TRBV7-2 CASSRTSGRGNEQFF
TRBJ2-7 TRBV4-2 CASSQGQGTNEQYF
TRBJ2-5 TRBV9 CASSIQGSGETQYF
TRBJ2-5 TRBV5-4 CASSRTTSGTETQYF
TRBJ1-5 TRBV19 CASSIGPRQPQHF
TRBJ2-7 TRBV5-1 CASSLGFVSYEQYF
TRBJ1-1 TRBV5-1 CASSFGDRAMNTEAFF
TRBJ2-7 TRBV20-1 CGGQGAHEQYF
TRBJ2-7 TRBV14 CASSQKGQAKQYF
TRBJ1-4 TRBV4-3 CASSQLRLEEEKLFF
TRBJ1-4 TRBV6-5 CASSYGTGGFPTNEKLFF
TRBJ1-4 TRBV11-2 CASSLGGVEKLFF
TRBJ1-2 TRBV20-1 CSAQGGQGNGYTF
TRBJ2-7 TRBV5-5 CASGQGSYEQYF
TRBJ2-1 TRBV7-2 CASSRLFEQFF
TRBJ2-3 TRBV7-2 CASSLSRGSTDTQYF
TRBJ1-2 TRBV5-1 CASSAVWDSLGYTF
TRBJ2-7 TRBV20-1 CSATLRDSSYEQYF
TRBJ2-2 TRBV6-5 CASSDNTGELFF
TRBJ2-7 TRBV14 CASSQLPGGRYEQYF
TRBJ2-1 TRBV5-5 CASSFLGQGQGDQFF
TRBJ2-2 TRBV12-3/TRBV12-4 CASSWSARGYTGELFF
TRBJ2-5 TRBV5-1 CASSLGEEGETQYF
TRBJ2-2 TRBV19 CASSMPGLAGGYTGELFF
TRBJ1-1 TRBV5-5 CASSPPPGGYTEAFF
TRBJ2-7 TRBV5-6 CASSFGQGNHEQYF
TRBJ1-1 TRBV6-1 CASTGPQGRSF
TRBJ2-1 TRBV28 CASSSLALWGTEQFF
TRBJ2-1 TRBV6-5 CASSYDRSSYNEQFF
TRBJ2-6 TRBV7-2 CASSLRLAGLSSGANVLTF
TRBJ1-2 TRBV7-9 CASSLTGGRANYGYTF
TRBJ2-1 TRBV24-1 CATSDPPNPPFF
TRBJ2-3 TRBV19 CASSPTSGEDGSTQYF
TRBJ1-2 TRBV14 CASSQEDRGNYGYTF
TRBJ2-6 TRBV5-1 CASSLSGASEPGANVLTF
TRBJ2-5 TRBV5-1 CASSSPTASGSVGETQYF
TRBJ1-5 TRBV6-2/TRBV6-3 CASSWEFNQPQHF
TRBJ1-1 TRBV3-1 CASSVSWGGNTEAFF
TRBJ2-7 TRBV20-1 CSAPLRKGNEQYF
TRBJ1-1 TRBV5-1 CASSLAQGPTEAFF
TRBJ2-3 TRBV20-1 CSARGGSSTDTQYF
TRBJ2-5 TRBV7-2 CASSFPGTSGRETQYF
TRBJ1-4 TRBV7-9 CASSIYATNEKLFF
TRBJ1-5 TRBV11-2 CASSLGGSGTQPQHF
TRBJ1-1 TRBV10-3 CAISDGGNTEAFF
TRBJ2-1 TRBV10-3 CAIRLTGDNEQFF
TRBJ2-3 TRBV20-1 CSARDIGALGTDTQYF
TRBJ1-3 TRBV20-1 CSAKTAGNTIYF